This TCR beta chain was retrieved from a study of blood T cells in healthy people across ages. The people who gave samples were healthy Caucasians from Russia, aged roughly 6 to 95. A note on this clonotype: The antigen remains unidentified.

Through a sample-barcoded 5' primer and a J-beta primer mix, a second PCR was run for about 6 to 11 cycles. Every individual sample yielded 2.5 million or more paired-end reads (each containing CDR3). TCRdb re-called the 5' RACE reads with MiXCR, one entry per CDR3 protein. Of around 500,000 distinct CDR3 sequences listed, 40% to 55% are singletons. Study observations and caveats: TCR beta diversity per million T cells fell roughly linearly with age.

V dropped 5 bases and J dropped 4 bases, with 14 bases sitting between them. The length of the CDR3 is 14 residues. Germline loops: CDR1 SGHVS, CDR2 FQNEAQ. The chain has TRBV7-8 and TRBJ1-2, with D perhaps matching TRBD1 (6 bases). This TCR came from a man older than 75 in good health. Sequencing was carried out using blood. CDR3 DNA sequence: TGTGCCAGCAGCCCCCCGGACAGAATCTATGGCTACACCTTC. Protein sequence: CASSPPDRIYGYTF. The variable domain in full, completed from reference TRBV7-8 and TRBJ1-2, reads GAGVSQSPRYKVAKRGQDVALRCDPISGHVSLFWYQQALGQGPEFLTYFQNEAQLDKSGLPSDRFFAERPEGSVSTLKIQRTQQEDSAVYLCASSPPDRIYGYTFGSGTRLTVV.